This T cell receptor beta chain was retrieved from a study of T cells in Graves' hyperthyroidism and ophthalmopathy. Amplification of TCR beta CDR3 regions was performed using RNA transcripts as template. A set of HTBI primers served as the primers for a first-round RT-PCR of the TCR CDR3. TCRdb fed the multiplex PCR reads into MiXCR, producing one record per CDR3 protein. The repertoire holds about 250,000 distinct CDR3 sequences, roughly 22% seen once, with 50% to 75% in the top ten. This clonotype was detected a few times. Exclusions: uncontrolled infection, other autoimmune disease, pregnancy, lactation. The authors took PBMCs from 7.5 to 10 ml fresh peripheral blood. Sequencing used blood. The TCR sequence derives from a young man with Graves' ophthalmopathy.

CDR3 sequence: CASSLTGVFQETQYF. The CDR3 region has the DNA TGTGCCAGCAGCTTAACAGGAGTTTTCCAAGAGACCCAGTACTTC. This chain connects TRBV11-3 to TRBJ2-5; D is perhaps TRBD1 (5 bases). Looked up from germline, CDR1 is SGHNT and CDR2 is YENEEA. Trimming pared 2 bases from V and 1 base from J, leaving 11 bases between. This CDR3 spans 15 amino acids.